Reported below is one T cell receptor beta chain. Its antigen is not identified. The same CDR3 can be traced to other DNA sequences in this sample. The CDR3 is 13 amino acids. Trimming removed 0 bases at V and 5 bases at J, with 7 bases between. Germline V gene sequence: CDR1 SQVTM, CDR2 ANQGSEA. The entry originates in a study of shared clonotypes between healthy human individuals. Study results and caveats: Naive subsets generally exceeded memory subsets in estimated richness.

Each cell subset's genomic DNA was divided evenly among several immunoSEQ plates. Using approximately 200 ng DNA, some 30,000 T cell genomes, the sorted-subset replicate PCRs were run. Sequencing used immunoSEQ multiplex PCR; TCRdb keeps in-frame clones, though not all of them. The sample lists more than 2 million clones; nearly 97% were seen once. The sample comprised naive CD4+ T cells sorted from blood. Specified subset: CD45RA+ positively selected. The sequence derives from a man between 18 and 35 years old in good health. The chain employs TRBV29-1 and TRBJ1-4; D is unresolved. The CDR3 DNA sequence: TGCAGCGTTGAAGACGGGTCAAATGAAAAACTGTTTTTT. Translating gives CSVEDGSNEKLFF.